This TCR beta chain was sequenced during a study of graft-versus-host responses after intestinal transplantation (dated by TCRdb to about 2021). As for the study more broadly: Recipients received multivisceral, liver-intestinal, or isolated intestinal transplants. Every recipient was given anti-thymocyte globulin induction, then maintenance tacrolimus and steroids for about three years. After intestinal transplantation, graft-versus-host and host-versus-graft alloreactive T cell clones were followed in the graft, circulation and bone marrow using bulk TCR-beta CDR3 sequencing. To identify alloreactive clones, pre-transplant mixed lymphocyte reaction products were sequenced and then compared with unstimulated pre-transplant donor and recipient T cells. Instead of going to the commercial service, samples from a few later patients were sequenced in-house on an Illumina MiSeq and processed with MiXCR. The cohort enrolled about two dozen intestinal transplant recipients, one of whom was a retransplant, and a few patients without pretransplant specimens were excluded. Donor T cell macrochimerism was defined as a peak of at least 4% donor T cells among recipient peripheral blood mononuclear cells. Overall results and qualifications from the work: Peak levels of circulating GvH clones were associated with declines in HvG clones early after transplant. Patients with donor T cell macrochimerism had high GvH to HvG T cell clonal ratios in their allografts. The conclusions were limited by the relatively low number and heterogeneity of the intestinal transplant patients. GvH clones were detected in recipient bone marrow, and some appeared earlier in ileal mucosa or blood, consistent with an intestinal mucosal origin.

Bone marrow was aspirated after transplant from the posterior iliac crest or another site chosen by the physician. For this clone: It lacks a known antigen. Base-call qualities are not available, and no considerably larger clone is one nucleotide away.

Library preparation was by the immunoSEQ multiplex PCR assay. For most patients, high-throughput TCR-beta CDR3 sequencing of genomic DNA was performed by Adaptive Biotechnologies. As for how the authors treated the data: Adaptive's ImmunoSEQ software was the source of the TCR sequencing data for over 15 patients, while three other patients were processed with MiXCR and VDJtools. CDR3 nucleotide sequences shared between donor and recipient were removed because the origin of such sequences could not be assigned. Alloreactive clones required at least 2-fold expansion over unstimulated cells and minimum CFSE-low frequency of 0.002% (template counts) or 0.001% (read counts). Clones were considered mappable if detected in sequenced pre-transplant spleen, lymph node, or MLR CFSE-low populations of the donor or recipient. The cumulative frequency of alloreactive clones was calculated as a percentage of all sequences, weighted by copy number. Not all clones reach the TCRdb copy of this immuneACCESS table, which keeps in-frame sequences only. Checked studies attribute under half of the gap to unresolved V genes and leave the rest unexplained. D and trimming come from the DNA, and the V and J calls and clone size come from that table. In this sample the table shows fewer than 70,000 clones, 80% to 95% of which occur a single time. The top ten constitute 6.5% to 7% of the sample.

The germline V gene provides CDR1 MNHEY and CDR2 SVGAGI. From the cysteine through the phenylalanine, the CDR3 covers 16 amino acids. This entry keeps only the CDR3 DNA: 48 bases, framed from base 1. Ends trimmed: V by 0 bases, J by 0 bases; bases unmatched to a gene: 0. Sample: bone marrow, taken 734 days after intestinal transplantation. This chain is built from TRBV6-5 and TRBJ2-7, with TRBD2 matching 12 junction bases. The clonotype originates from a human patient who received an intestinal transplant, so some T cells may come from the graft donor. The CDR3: CASSYSTSGSSYEQYF. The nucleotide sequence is TGTGCCAGCAGTTACTCGACTAGCGGGAGCTCCTACGAGCAGTACTTC.